This TCR beta chain was sequenced during a study of blood T cell repertoires in COVID-19 (TCRdb year 2020). About the full investigation: Collaborator samples came from the United States, Italy and Spain and covered acute and convalescent phases of COVID-19. The prospective study material was composed of cDNA or gDNA derived from T cells, B-cell-depleted T cells, or PBMCs. Subjects who had been exposed to COVID-19, were actively infected with it, or had recovered from it provided the deeply sampled blood TCRbeta repertoires that made up the dataset. The repertoires were released in a freely available public database intended as a resource for research on the immune response to SARS-CoV-2. The samples were drawn from the first 160 participants of the ongoing ImmuneRACE study and from 950 to 1,500 subjects provided by 6 global collaborators. The sample metadata nearly always contained a de-identified subject ID, COVID-19 status, age in years and sex. Where available, HLA class I and class II types were obtained from metadata supplied by the sample provider rather than from assay-based typing. Paper-wide results and their limitations: Clinical and demographic metadata were provided uncurated, with the amount varying by source and participant.

Comments on this clone: Its cognate antigen has yet to be identified. No much larger clonotype is one base removed from it; base qualities were not supplied.

The cysteine opens and the phenylalanine closes a CDR3 of 18 amino acids. Only the CDR3 part of the read is kept: 54 bases, read in frame from the first base. Here V drops 0 bases and J drops 0 bases, and the junction holds 8 bases not matched to any gene. The immunoSEQ Assay, a bias-controlled multiplex PCR, was used to amplify TCRbeta CDR3 regions from genomic DNA. The authors' pipeline ran thus. The number of nucleated cells in each sample was estimated from the amplification of reference gene primers within the assay. Sequence reads were collapsed and filtered to measure the absolute abundance of every unique TCRbeta CDR3 rearrangement. For each sample, productive Simpson clonality was calculated as the square root of Simpson's diversity index over productive rearrangements. As stored in TCRdb, this immuneACCESS dataset retains in-frame rearrangements with V and J assigned. A fraction of the clones does not appear; measured against another copy, unresolved V genes explain less than half of the discrepancy, and the remainder lacks a known reason. That table gives V, J and clone size, and the DNA gave D and trimming. Present in this sample are a few hundred thousand clones, 82% of which were seen just once. The top ten clonotypes cover approximately 3.1% of the sample.

Collaborating institutions collected whole blood in K2EDTA tubes following their own protocols. For TCRbeta analysis, collaborator samples were shipped as frozen whole blood, as isolated PBMCs, or as DNA extracted from either sample type. The TCR originated in a woman younger than 30 with acute or convalescent COVID-19. The source material was peripheral blood. Recombination linked TRBV23-1 to TRBJ1-5, and TRBD1 aligns with 7 junction nucleotides. TRBV23-1 is noted as an ORF with a role that remains uncertain. The DNA sequence follows: TGCGCCAGCAGTCAATCTCGAGGGGGCCTCTATAGCAATCAGCCCCAGCATTTT. Translated, this is CASSQSRGGLYSNQPQHF.